These T cell receptor beta chains were read from a single sample in a study of CD8 T cells in Susac syndrome. From the immunoSEQ multiplex PCR reads, TCRdb called clonotypes with MiXCR, one entry per CDR3 protein. The table has some 260,000 distinct CDR3 sequences, about 88% seen once; the top ten hold over 0.1%. The sample taken for sequencing was CD8+ T cells from PBMCs. The receptors originated from a human donor with multiple sclerosis. Each CDR3 is given with its conserved first and last residue. The D gene is left open where the match is weak. Size is omitted from some rows. Given values are once, few, many or a class for expanded clones.

>TRBV27|.|.|TRBJ1-1
CASSLGDRNTEAFF
TGTGCCAGCAGTTTAGGGGATCGAAACACTGAAGCTTTCTTT
>TRBV20-1|.|.|TRBJ1-1
CSATGVSLINTEAFF
TGCAGTGCTACAGGGGTATCCCTCATTAACACTGAAGCTTTCTTT
>TRBV20-1|.|.|TRBJ2-1
CSASSGNEQFF
TGCAGTGCCTCGTCAGGGAATGAGCAGTTCTTC
>TRBV6-1|.|few|TRBJ1-5
CASSRSPAPNQPQHF
TGTGCCAGCAGTCGATCCCCGGCCCCAAATCAGCCCCAGCATTTT
>TRBV27|.|.|TRBJ2-7
CASSSEHSYEQYF
TGTGCCAGCAGTTCTGAGCACTCCTACGAGCAGTACTTC
>TRBV28|TRBD2|.|TRBJ2-1
CASRGGAEFYNEQFF
TGTGCCAGCCGCGGGGGGGCTGAGTTTTATAATGAGCAGTTCTTC
>TRBV7-3|TRBD2|.|TRBJ2-3
CASSLGGRANTQYF
TGTGCCAGCAGCTTGGGCGGGAGGGCCAATACGCAGTATTTT
>TRBV3-1|.|.|TRBJ1-1
CASSLDLEGEAFF
TGTGCCAGCAGCCTAGACTTGGAGGGTGAAGCTTTCTTT
>TRBV9|.|few|TRBJ2-5
CASSLGGETAQYF
TGTGCCAGCAGCCTCGGTGGAGAGACGGCCCAGTACTTC
>TRBV19|TRBD2|.|TRBJ2-1
CASSTYGTTYNEQFF
TGTGCCAGTAGTACTTACGGGACTACTTACAATGAGCAGTTCTTC
>TRBV25-1|.|.|TRBJ2-5
CASSDGSWETQYF
TGTGCCAGCAGTGACGGGAGTTGGGAGACCCAGTACTTC
>TRBV9|TRBD1|.|TRBJ1-1
CASSPGQGNSEAFF
TGTGCCAGCAGCCCGGGACAGGGTAATTCTGAAGCTTTCTTT
>TRBV12-5|TRBD1|few|TRBJ1-2
CASGPGGAGGARYTF
TGTGCTAGTGGTCCCGGGGGGGCAGGGGGCGCGCGCTACACCTTC
>TRBV7-9|.|.|TRBJ1-1
CASSPRVPGGEAFF
TGTGCCAGCAGCCCCAGGGTCCCAGGAGGTGAAGCTTTCTTT
>TRBV14|.|few|TRBJ2-5
CASSQQGETQYF
TGTGCCAGCAGCCAACAGGGAGAGACCCAGTACTTC
>TRBV27|.|.|TRBJ1-1
CASSFAGRWVEAFF
TGTGCCAGCAGTTTTGCGGGGAGATGGGTTGAAGCTTTCTTT
>TRBV20-1|TRBD1|.|TRBJ1-3
CSAREWRQGHSGNTIYF
TGCAGTGCTAGAGAATGGAGACAGGGTCACTCTGGAAACACCATATATTTT
>TRBV2|TRBD1|.|TRBJ1-1
CASRAGQANTEAFF
TGTGCCAGCAGGGCCGGACAGGCGAACACTGAAGCTTTCTTT
>TRBV14|TRBD1|.|TRBJ2-7
CASSPVTGATLDEQYF
TGTGCCAGCAGCCCAGTGACAGGGGCGACACTGGACGAGCAGTACTTC
>TRBV7-9|TRBD2|.|TRBJ2-2
CASSFDGRRTGELFF
TGTGCCAGCAGCTTTGACGGGAGGAGGACCGGGGAGCTGTTTTTT
>TRBV24-1|TRBD2|few|TRBJ2-3
CATSDLTSGHPDTQYF
TGTGCCACCAGTGACCTGACTAGCGGGCATCCAGATACGCAGTATTTT
>TRBV7-9|.|few|TRBJ2-7
CASSDTGYEQYF
TGTGCCAGCAGTGATACAGGGTACGAGCAGTACTTC
>TRBV6-1|.|.|TRBJ2-7
CASSPKKGRESYEQYF
TGTGCCAGCAGCCCTAAGAAGGGGCGCGAGTCCTACGAGCAGTACTTC
>TRBV7-9|TRBD2|few|TRBJ2-1
CASSSARTSRTPYNEQFF
TGTGCCAGCAGCTCGGCCCGGACTAGCCGTACCCCCTACAATGAGCAGTTCTTC
>TRBV6-4|.|.|TRBJ2-3
CASSDSRGGTDTQYF
TGTGCCAGCAGTGACTCTCGCGGAGGCACAGATACGCAGTATTTT
>TRBV5-1|.|.|TRBJ2-4
CASSQTHLDIAKNIQYF
TGCGCCAGCAGCCAAACACATTTGGATATAGCCAAAAACATTCAGTACTTC
>TRBV3-1|.|.|TRBJ2-7
CASSQVLAVYEQYF
TGTGCCAGCAGCCAAGTACTAGCAGTCTACGAGCAGTACTTC
>TRBV12-3/TRBV12-4|.|.|TRBJ1-1
CASSDDRPEAFF
TGTGCCAGCAGTGACGACAGGCCTGAAGCTTTCTTT
>TRBV30|.|.|TRBJ2-6
CAWSVGVSGANVLTF
TGTGCCTGGAGTGTTGGGGTCTCTGGGGCCAACGTCCTGACTTTC
>TRBV10-3|.|.|TRBJ2-1
CAISNKDRVSSGWREQFF
TGTGCCATCAGCAATAAAGACAGGGTGTCTAGCGGCTGGCGTGAGCAGTTCTTC
>TRBV6-1|.|.|TRBJ1-2
CASSEYQTYGYTF
TGTGCCAGCAGTGAATACCAGACCTATGGCTACACCTTC
>TRBV19|.|.|TRBJ2-7
CASIVPYEQYF
TGTGCCAGTATCGTGCCCTACGAGCAGTACTTC
>TRBV28|TRBD2|.|TRBJ2-1
CASVSSGRASTFSYNEQFF
TGTGCCAGTGTGTCTAGCGGGAGGGCCTCAACGTTCTCCTACAATGAGCAGTTCTTC
>TRBV2|.|.|TRBJ1-5
CASSENWDLNQPQHF
TGTGCCAGCAGTGAAAACTGGGACCTCAATCAGCCCCAGCATTTT
>TRBV11-2|.|.|TRBJ2-1
CASSAGLGPSYNEQFF
TGTGCCAGCAGCGCGGGGCTGGGCCCTTCCTACAATGAGCAGTTCTTC
>TRBV28|TRBD1|.|TRBJ2-2
CATQGAGGELFF
TGTGCCACCCAGGGGGCGGGCGGGGAGCTGTTTTTT
>TRBV7-9|TRBD2|.|TRBJ2-1
CASIASGVYNEQFF
TGTGCCAGCATAGCTAGCGGGGTGTACAATGAGCAGTTCTTC
>TRBV27|.|.|TRBJ1-5
CASSFFAGENQPQHF
TGTGCCAGCAGTTTCTTTGCCGGGGAAAATCAGCCCCAGCATTTT
>TRBV20-1|.|.|TRBJ1-2
CSARGEANYGYTF
TGCAGTGCTAGGGGGGAAGCTAACTATGGCTACACCTTC
>TRBV20-1|.|.|TRBJ2-6
CSARGPSEDSGANVLTF
TGCAGTGCTAGAGGTCCTTCGGAGGACTCTGGGGCCAACGTCCTGACTTTC
>TRBV30|.|.|TRBJ2-7
CAWSFDSRVEQYF
TGTGCCTGGAGTTTCGACAGCAGGGTCGAGCAGTACTTC
>TRBV7-9|.|.|TRBJ2-3
CASSQPITTDTQYF
TGTGCCAGCAGCCAACCCATAACTACCGATACGCAGTATTTT
>TRBV20-1|.|.|TRBJ2-7
CSARVTQWADADSYEQYF
TGCAGTGCTAGAGTGACCCAGTGGGCTGACGCAGATTCCTACGAGCAGTACTTC
>TRBV9|.|.|TRBJ2-3
CASSVVSGTRTDTQYF
TGTGCCAGCAGCGTAGTTTCGGGGACGAGAACAGATACGCAGTATTTT
>TRBV3-1|TRBD2|.|TRBJ2-3
CASSPRLAGGFIPDTQYF
TGTGCCAGCAGCCCTAGACTAGCGGGAGGGTTTATCCCAGATACGCAGTATTTT
>TRBV19|.|.|TRBJ2-7
CASSSTESYEQYF
TGTGCCAGTAGTTCGACGGAGTCCTACGAGCAGTACTTC
>TRBV5-4|TRBD2|.|TRBJ2-3
CASSLALASGSTDTQYF
TGTGCCAGCAGCTTGGCACTAGCTAGCGGGAGCACAGATACGCAGTATTTT
>TRBV5-6|TRBD2|few|TRBJ2-5
CASSLAGRTPREYF
TGTGCCAGCAGCTTGGCCGGGAGGACCCCCCGGGAGTACTTC
>TRBV27|.|.|TRBJ2-2
CASRDSNTGELFF
TGTGCCAGCCGGGATTCGAACACCGGGGAGCTGTTTTTT